One sample yielded the 14 T cell receptor beta chains listed below, sequenced in a study of shared clonotypes between healthy human individuals. CD8 cells regarded as naive lacked CD45RO, were positively chosen for CCR7, and omitted terminally differentiated effector memory CD45RA+ cells. The method was immunoSEQ multiplex PCR; TCRdb's version includes in-frame clones alone and lacks a portion of them. This sample yields roughly 2,000,000 clones, of which roughly 93% are seen a single time; roughly 1.7% belongs to the top ten. The sequencing sample was made of naive CD8+ T cells from PBMCs. These receptors originate from a man aged 18 to 30 in good health. Some clones in this sample may be carry-over from other donors' samples.

This chain links TRBV18 with TRBJ2-2; D gene uncertain. V lost 5 bases and J lost 6, with 7 bases in between. Germline CDR1 reads KGHSH; CDR2 reads LQKENI. The length of the CDR3 is 12 residues. CDR3 residues: CASSSVPGELFF. In DNA form, the CDR3 reads TGTGCCAGCTCATCTGTACCCGGGGAGCTGTTTTTT.

The chain combines TRBV19 with TRBJ2-4, with unresolved D. The CDR3 covers 15 residues. CDR1 and CDR2 from the germline V gene are LNHDA and SQIVND (reference sequence). V was trimmed by 4 bases and J by 3 bases, leaving 13 bases between them. The chain's CDR3 is CASSNPGIYKNIQYF. The DNA of the CDR3 is TGTGCCAGTAGTAACCCTGGGATATACAAAAACATTCAGTACTTC. Filled out from reference TRBV19 and TRBJ2-4, the complete variable domain reads DGGITQSPKYLFRKEGQNVTLSCEQNLNHDAMYWYRQDPGQGLRLIYYSQIVNDFQKGDIAEGYSVSREKKESFPLTVTSAQKNPTAFYLCASSNPGIYKNIQYFGAGTRLSVL.

The V and J genes are TRBV7-9 and TRBJ1-6; D is unclear. The V end lost 6 bases, the J end lost 4 bases, and 7 bases lay between the germline ends. The CDR3 totals 13 residues. The germline V gene has CDR1 SEHNR and CDR2 FQNEAQ (reference sequence). The CDR3 DNA reads as TGTGCCAGCAGTAATGGATATAATTCACCCCTCCACTTT. This codes for CASSNGYNSPLHF.

The chain has TRBV27 and TRBJ1-4, with TRBD1 as a possible D gene (5 bases). The CDR3 sequence is 14 residues long. V was shortened by 6 bases and J by 8 bases, with 16 bases between the two germline ends. Germline CDR1 is MNHEY and CDR2 is SMNVEV (reference sequence). CDR3 coding DNA: TGTGCCAGCAGCGCCGGGGGGACGGCAGAAAAACTGTTTTTT. This translates into CASSAGGTAEKLFF. Combining the CDR3 with reference TRBV27 and TRBJ1-4 gives the whole variable domain EAQVTQNPRYLITVTGKKLTVTCSQNMNHEYMSWYRQDPGLGLRQIYYSMNVEVTDKGDVPEGYKVSRKEKRNFPLILESPSPNQTSLYFCASSAGGTAEKLFFGSGTQLSVL.

Turning to this clone: This sample also contains other DNA sequences that code for the same CDR3. The chain couples TRBV28 to TRBJ2-7, with a tentative D call TRBD2 (5 bases). Trimming cost V 4 bases and J 0 bases, with 7 bases left between them. Germline CDR1 is MDHEN and CDR2 is SYDVKM. The CDR3 loop spans 13 amino acids. CDR3 sequence: CASSSRGSYEQYF. The CDR3 DNA reads as TGTGCCAGCAGTTCACGGGGCTCCTACGAGCAGTACTTC.

The rearrangement uses TRBV29-1 and TRBJ2-5; D gene uncertain. The CDR3 contains 14 residues. CDR1 is SQVTM, CDR2 ANQGSEA, per germline. V lost 7 bases and J 5 bases, leaving 20 bases between the germline ends. The CDR3 loop is CSGKGSQYIETQYF. The CDR3 DNA reads TGCAGCGGGAAGGGAAGCCAATACATTGAGACCCAGTACTTC.

The count of this clone is one. The chain couples TRBV13 to TRBJ2-3, with a weak D call TRBD2 (7 bases). From germline, CDR1 is PRHDT and CDR2 FYEKMQ (reference sequence). This CDR3 contains 16 residues. The germline V and J ends were trimmed by 11 bases and 5 bases, with 26 bases remaining between them. CDR3: CASSPAGAVLGDTQYF. Written as DNA, the CDR3 is TGTGCCTCTTCCCCGGCGGGGGCGGTGCTGGGAGATACGCAGTATTTT. Full variable domain (remainder filled in from reference TRBV13 and TRBJ2-3): AAGVIQSPRHLIKEKRETATLKCYPIPRHDTVYWYQQGPGQDPQFLISFYEKMQSDKGSIPDRFSAQQFSDYHSELNMSSLELGDSALYFCASSPAGAVLGDTQYFGPGTRLTVL.

V usage is TRBV6-5 and J usage is TRBJ2-1; 9 positions match TRBD1. The CDR3 extends over 14 amino acids. The V segment lost 11 bases and the J segment 6 bases; nucleotides outside the gene matches: 11. Germline V gene data show CDR1 as MNHEY and CDR2 as SVGAGI. CDR3 residues: CAGTGTGMCNEQFF. CDR3 bases: TGTGCCGGTACCGGGACAGGGATGTGCAATGAGCAGTTCTTC.

The rearrangement links TRBV27 to TRBJ2-7; either TRBD1 or TRBD2 may supply D (5 bases each). This CDR3 has 15 amino acids. The germline V gene has CDR1 MNHEY and CDR2 SMNVEV (reference sequence). Trimming took off 5 bases at V and 7 bases at J, with 21 bases between the two ends. The CDR3 loop reads CASSPLPEGWGEQYF. Written as DNA, the CDR3 is TGTGCCAGCAGTCCCCTCCCTGAAGGATGGGGGGAGCAGTACTTC.

The rearrangement joins TRBV19 to TRBJ2-1, with 11 bases matching TRBD2. CDR3 length equals 13 residues. Germline lookup yields CDR1 LNHDA and CDR2 SQIVND (reference sequence). V shed 2 bases, J shed 9 bases, and the junction held 0 bases outside the gene matches. This CDR3 reads CASSITSGSEQFF. DNA of the CDR3: TGTGCCAGTAGTATAACTAGCGGGAGTGAGCAGTTCTTC.

The J gene is TRBJ2-3, the V gene TRBV5-4, with 10 bases lining up with TRBD2. The CDR3 length is 16 residues. J lost 1 base, V lost 7 bases, and 9 bases had no gene match. CDR1 and CDR2 (germline): SGHNT, YYREEE (reference sequence). The CDR3 loop is CASPKPGTSGTDTQYF. The CDR3 coding sequence is TGTGCCAGCCCCAAACCCGGGACTAGCGGCACAGATACGCAGTATTTT.

This chain links TRBV2 with TRBJ2-1; tentatively, D is TRBD2 (7 bases). The germline V and J ends were trimmed by 3 bases and 2 bases, with 11 bases remaining between them. The CDR3 spans 15 residues. Germline V gene sequence: CDR1 SNHLY, CDR2 FYNNEI. In nucleotides, the CDR3 is TGTGCCAGCAGTGAGGGGGCGGGGGCCTACAATGAGCAGTTCTTC. The encoded protein is CASSEGAGAYNEQFF.

The chain uses TRBV4-1 and TRBJ2-1, with 11 bases aligning to TRBD2. Germline V gene lookup returns CDR1 MGHRA and CDR2 YSYEKL. V trimming: 3 bases; J trimming: 8 bases; junction bases outside the gene matches: 3. This CDR3 is built from 14 residues. CDR3 sequence (DNA): TGCGCCAGCAGCCATCTACTAGCGGGAGATGAGCAGTTCTTC. It encodes CASSHLLAGDEQFF.

V and J are TRBV9 and TRBJ2-7, with 13 positions matching TRBD2. Germline loops: CDR1 SGDLS, CDR2 YYNGEE. The CDR3 runs to 15 residues. V was clipped by 4 bases and J by 3 bases; unmatched bases: 4. The CDR3, as DNA: TGTGCCAGCAGCAGGACTAGCGGGAGAAGCTACGAGCAGTACTTC. Translation gives CASSRTSGRSYEQYF.